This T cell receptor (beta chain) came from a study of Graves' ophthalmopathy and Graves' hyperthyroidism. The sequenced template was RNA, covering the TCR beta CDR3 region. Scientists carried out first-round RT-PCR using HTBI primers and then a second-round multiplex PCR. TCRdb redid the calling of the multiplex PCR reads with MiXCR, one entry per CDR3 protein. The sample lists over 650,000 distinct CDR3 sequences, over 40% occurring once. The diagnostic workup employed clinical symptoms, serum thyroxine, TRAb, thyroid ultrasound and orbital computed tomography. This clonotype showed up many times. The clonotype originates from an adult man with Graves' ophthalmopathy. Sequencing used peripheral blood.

Here the CDR3 reads CASSTLEKKLFF. CDR3 nucleotides: TGTGCCAGCAGTACCTTAGAAAAAAAACTGTTTTTT. This sequence joins TRBV2 and TRBJ1-4; D is undetermined. CDR1 and CDR2 from the germline V gene are SNHLY and FYNNEI. The CDR3 covers 12 residues. V lost 5 bases and J 9 bases, leaving 10 bases between the germline ends.